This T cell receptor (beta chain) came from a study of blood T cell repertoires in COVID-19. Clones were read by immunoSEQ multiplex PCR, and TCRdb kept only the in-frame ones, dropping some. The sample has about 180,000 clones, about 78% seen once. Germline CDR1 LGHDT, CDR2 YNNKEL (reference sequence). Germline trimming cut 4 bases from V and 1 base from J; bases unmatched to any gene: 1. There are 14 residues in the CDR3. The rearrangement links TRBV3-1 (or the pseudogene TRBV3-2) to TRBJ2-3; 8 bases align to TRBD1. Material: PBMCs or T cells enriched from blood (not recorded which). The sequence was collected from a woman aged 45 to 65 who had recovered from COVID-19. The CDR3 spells CASSLQGGTDTQYF. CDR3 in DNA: TGTGCCAGCAGCCTACAGGGGGGCACAGATACGCAGTATTTT.